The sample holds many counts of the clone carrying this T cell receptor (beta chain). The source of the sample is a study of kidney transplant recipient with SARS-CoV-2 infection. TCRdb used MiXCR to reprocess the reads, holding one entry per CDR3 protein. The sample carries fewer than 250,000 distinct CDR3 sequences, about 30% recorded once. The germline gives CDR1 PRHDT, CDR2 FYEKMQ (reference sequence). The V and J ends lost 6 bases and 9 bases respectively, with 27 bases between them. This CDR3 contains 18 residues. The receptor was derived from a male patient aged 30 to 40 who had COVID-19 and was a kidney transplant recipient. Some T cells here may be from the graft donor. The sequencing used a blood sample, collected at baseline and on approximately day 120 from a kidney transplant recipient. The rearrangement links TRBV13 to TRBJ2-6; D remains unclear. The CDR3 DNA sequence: TGTGCCAGCAGTCGCGCCCAGCTGAGTACAAAGTCGGGCAACGTCCTGACTTTC. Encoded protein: CASSRAQLSTKSGNVLTF.